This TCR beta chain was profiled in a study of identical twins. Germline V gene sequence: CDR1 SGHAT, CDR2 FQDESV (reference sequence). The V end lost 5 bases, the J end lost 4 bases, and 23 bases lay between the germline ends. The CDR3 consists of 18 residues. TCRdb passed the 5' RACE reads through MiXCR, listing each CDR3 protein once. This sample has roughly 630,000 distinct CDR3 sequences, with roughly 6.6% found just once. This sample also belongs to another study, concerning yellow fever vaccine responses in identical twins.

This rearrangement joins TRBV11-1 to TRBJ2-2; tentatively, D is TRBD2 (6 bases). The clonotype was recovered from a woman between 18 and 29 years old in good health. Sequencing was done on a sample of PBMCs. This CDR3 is CASSRQGPLAGSTGELFF. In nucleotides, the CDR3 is TGTGCCAGCAGCCGCCAGGGCCCACTGGCGGGAAGCACCGGGGAGCTGTTTTTT.